A single sample gave rise to the 5 T cell receptor beta chains below, sequenced in a study of shared clonotypes between healthy human individuals. Data came from immunoSEQ multiplex PCR; TCRdb stores just in-frame clones and leaves some out. The sample yields over 850,000 clones, approximately 78% seen once. The source material was memory CD4+ T cells from PBMCs. Stated subset: CD45RA-negative fraction. The receptors shown here come from a man between 18 and 35 years old in good health. Some clones in this sample may be carry-over from other donors' samples.

The V call is TRBV5-1, the J call TRBJ1-1; tentatively, D is TRBD1 (5 bases). V was shortened by 0 bases and J by 4 bases, with 16 bases between the two germline ends. The CDR3 runs 16 residues. CDR1 is SGHRS and CDR2 is YFSETQ in the germline V gene. The CDR3 nucleotides read TGCGCCAGCAGCTTGGTAGTTCAGCCCGGGACCACTGAAGCTTTCTTT. Protein: CASSLVVQPGTTEAFF. The variable domain in full, completed from reference TRBV5-1 and TRBJ1-1, reads KAGVTQTPRYLIKTRGQQVTLSCSPISGHRSVSWYQQTPGQGLQFLFEYFSETQRNKGNFPGRFSGRQFSNSRSEMNVSTLELGDSALYLCASSLVVQPGTTEAFFGQGTRLTVV.

The J gene is TRBJ2-3, the V gene TRBV11-3, with a weak D call TRBD1 (9 bases). From germline, CDR1 is SGHNT and CDR2 YENEEA. Between the trimmed V and J ends, which lost 2 bases and 5 bases, there was a span of 17 bases. The CDR3 has 16 residues. Here the CDR3 reads CASSLLAGQGEDTQYF. The DNA for the CDR3 is TGTGCCAGCAGCTTATTAGCGGGACAGGGTGAAGATACGCAGTATTTT.

The V gene is TRBV5-1, the J gene TRBJ2-1; weak D call: TRBD2 (7 bases). CDR1 is SGHRS and CDR2 is YFSETQ in the germline V gene. The CDR3 runs 15 residues. With 7 bases removed from V and 0 bases from J, the gap between germline ends came to 14 bases. The CDR3 reads CASAGASSSYNEQFF. For the CDR3, the DNA is TGCGCCAGCGCGGGGGCTTCAAGCTCCTACAATGAGCAGTTCTTC.

The rearrangement joins TRBV2 to TRBJ2-5; D uncertain. Trimming took off 6 bases at V and 0 bases at J, with 5 bases between the two ends. This CDR3 is 12 amino acids long. Germline assignment: CDR1 SNHLY and CDR2 FYNNEI. As DNA, the CDR3 is TGTGCCAGCAGGACGTACCAAGAGACCCAGTACTTC. It codes for CASRTYQETQYF. The full variable domain, its missing parts supplied by reference TRBV2 and TRBJ2-5, is EPEVTQTPSHQVTQMGQEVILRCVPISNHLYFYWYRQILGQKVEFLVSFYNNEISEKSEIFDDQFSVERPDGSNFTLKIRSTKLEDSAMYFCASRTYQETQYFGPGTRLLVL.

The V call is TRBV18, the J call TRBJ2-3, with D possibly TRBD2 on 6 matching bases. The CDR3 is made up of 17 amino acids. The ends were cut back, 2 bases at V and 3 bases at J, with 18 bases in the middle. CDR1 and CDR2 from the germline V gene are KGHSH and LQKENI. CDR3 nucleotides: TGTGCCAGCTCACCAAGTAGGCCGGGAGCAGGGACAGATACGCAGTATTTT. It encodes CASSPSRPGAGTDTQYF.